The T cell receptor (beta chain) described here comes from a study of regulatory T cells in long-lasting Graves disease. Looking at the study overall: The definition of persistent Graves' disease was over 5 years of antithyroid drugs with positive TSH receptor antibodies. General study results and limits: It was in persistent disease that TRBV28, TRBJ1-2 and TRBJ2-5 were favored.

Noted time point: persistent/refractory GD, antithyroid drugs over 5 years with positive TRAb. After RNA was extracted from PBMCs, the TCR library was made from it. Doctors identified Graves' disease using the American Thyroid Association guidelines. The CDR3 runs 16 residues. Germline lookup yields CDR1 MNHEY and CDR2 SMNVEV (reference sequence). V lost 4 bases to trimming and J lost 3 bases; unmatched junction nucleotides: 12. Building the TCR beta libraries relied on iRepertoire HTBI primers, and CDR3 regions underwent Arm-PCR. Authors' processing steps: Detected in the samples were about 60 TRBV and around 15 TRBJ segments. TCRdb processed the multiplex PCR reads anew with MiXCR; each CDR3 protein has one entry. The authors' filters were not applied to this entry. The sample contains 450,000 or so distinct CDR3 sequences, less than 25% of which appear only once. This clonotype was recorded many times. Its target is not known.

The source was peripheral blood mononuclear cells (PBMCs), collected when the disease was refractory, from a patient treated with antithyroid drugs. The chain recombines TRBV27 with TRBJ2-7, with 7 bases aligning to TRBD2. The clonotype comes from a female donor with Graves disease. This chain's CDR3 is CASSSPLMAGVYEQYF. CDR3 nucleotide sequence: TGTGCCAGCAGTTCCCCCCTTATGGCGGGAGTCTACGAGCAGTACTTC.